Listed here are 25 T cell receptor beta chains from one sample, sequenced in a study of cytomegalovirus exposure and HLA in healthy donors. It was with 60 Vbeta and 13 Jbeta primers that the PCR ran. Data came from immunoSEQ multiplex PCR; TCRdb stores just in-frame clones and leaves some out. The repertoire includes 130,000 to 150,000 clones, over 65% of them detected once, and roughly an eighth sits in the top ten. The sequencing input was PBMCs. Receptor source: a man aged 35 to 55 in good health and CMV-seropositive.

This clone was recorded once. The genes are TRBV7-2 and TRBJ2-7; 8 nucleotides agree with TRBD1. The CDR3 spans 16 residues. V lost 5 bases and J lost 2; bases outside the gene matches: 11. CDR1 is SGHTA, CDR2 FQGNSA, per germline. The CDR3 coding sequence is TGTGCCAGCAGCCAACGTGCAGGACAGGGTGCCTACGAGCAGTACTTC. This gives the protein CASSQRAGQGAYEQYF.

Only a few counts were recorded for this clone. The DNA of the CDR3 is TGTGCCAGCAGCGTAGCTGAGATAGCGCGGCCCTACGAGCAGTACTTC. The encoded protein is CASSVAEIARPYEQYF. This sequence joins TRBV9 and TRBJ2-7, with D possibly matching TRBD2 (5 bases). From germline, CDR1 is SGDLS and CDR2 YYNGEE. Deletions cut 0 bases from V and 2 bases from J, with 15 bases between. The CDR3 contains 16 residues.

V gene TRBV6-5 combines with J gene TRBJ1-1; 9 nucleotides agree with TRBD1. The CDR3 runs to 13 residues. V gave up 2 bases and J gave up 8 bases; unmatched junction bases: 3. CDR1 and CDR2 (germline): MNHEY, SVGAGI. The CDR3 bases are TGTGCCAGCAGTTACGAAGGGACAGGGGAAGCTTTCTTT. It specifies CASSYEGTGEAFF.

The chain employs TRBV18 and TRBJ1-1; D gene ambiguous. Germline CDR1 reads KGHSH; CDR2 reads LQKENI. The CDR3 length is 14 residues. V dropped 4 bases and J dropped 2 bases, with 11 bases sitting between them. The CDR3 DNA follows: TGTGCCAGCTCACTCCAGAAGTTCAACACTGAAGCTTTCTTT. The encoded protein is CASSLQKFNTEAFF.

This chain links TRBV18 with TRBJ1-2; D is ambiguous. Germline V gene lookup returns CDR1 KGHSH and CDR2 LQKENI. Trimming left V 4 bases short and J 3 bases short, with 12 bases between. This CDR3 has 14 residues. The DNA of the CDR3 is TGTGCCAGCTCACTATCGACACCAGACTATGGCTACACCTTC. This gives the protein CASSLSTPDYGYTF.

This clone was seen once. V gene TRBV5-5 combines with J gene TRBJ2-7, with D perhaps matching TRBD1 (6 bases). CDR1 SGHKS and CDR2 YYEKEE come from the germline V gene (reference sequence). V shed 4 bases and J shed 4 bases, with 24 bases lying between them. CDR3 length: 17 amino acids. As DNA, the CDR3 is TGTGCCAGCAGCCGCAAGCAAGAGGGGGTCCTGATTTACGAGCAGTACTTC. Protein product: CASSRKQEGVLIYEQYF.

The rearrangement uses TRBV19 and TRBJ2-1; 11 bases fit TRBD2. Per the germline V gene, CDR1 is LNHDA and CDR2 is SQIVND (reference sequence). CDR3 length equals 15 residues. V was clipped by 2 bases and J by 8 bases; unmatched bases: 5. CDR3 residues: CASSITSGSVDEQFF. The CDR3 bases are TGTGCCAGTAGTATAACTAGCGGGAGTGTGGATGAGCAGTTCTTC. Looking up the rest from reference TRBV19 and TRBJ2-1 gives the full variable domain: DGGITQSPKYLFRKEGQNVTLSCEQNLNHDAMYWYRQDPGQGLRLIYYSQIVNDFQKGDIAEGYSVSREKKESFPLTVTSAQKNPTAFYLCASSITSGSVDEQFFGPGTRLTVL.

The rearrangement links TRBV5-6 to TRBJ2-1, with 11 bases lining up with TRBD2. From germline, CDR1 is SGHDT and CDR2 YYEEEE. CDR3 length: 15 amino acids. V lost 7 bases and J lost 4; bases outside the gene matches: 7. The DNA for the CDR3 is TGTGCCAGCTTGCTAGCGGGAGGAAGATACAATGAGCAGTTCTTC. Translating it yields CASLLAGGRYNEQFF.

The chain couples TRBV19 to TRBJ1-5; 11 bases line up with TRBD1. This CDR3 is built from 19 residues. J gave up 1 base and V 5 bases, and 13 bases lay outside the gene matches. Germline V lookup: CDR1 LNHDA, CDR2 SQIVND (reference sequence). The CDR3 coding sequence is TGTGCCAGTAGTTTCACCTCCGGACAGGGGGCTATAAGCAATCAGCCCCAGCATTTT. Amino acids: CASSFTSGQGAISNQPQHF.

The chain uses TRBV6-4 and TRBJ1-1; D gene uncertain. This CDR3 has 12 residues. Germline V gene lookup returns CDR1 MRHNA and CDR2 SNTAGT. V was cut by 2 bases and J by 10 bases, with 11 bases left in between. The CDR3 reads CASSDRTGRAFF. The CDR3 bases are TGTGCCAGCAGTGACAGGACGGGAAGAGCTTTCTTT.

The chain employs TRBV4-3 and TRBJ2-2, with 7 nucleotides matching TRBD1. The germline CDR1 and CDR2 sequences are LGHNA and YSLEER. V lost 5 bases to trimming and J lost 5 bases; unmatched junction nucleotides: 5. The CDR3 has 14 amino acids. CDR3 DNA sequence: TGCGCCAGCAGCTCGACAGGGATTACCGGGGAGCTGTTTTTT. It encodes CASSSTGITGELFF.

The chain combines TRBV7-9 with TRBJ2-7; 9 bases line up with TRBD1. Germline V gene sequence: CDR1 SEHNR, CDR2 FQNEAQ (reference sequence). Trimming removed 5 bases from V and 12 bases from J; junction bases left unmatched: 5. This CDR3 is built from 11 residues. The CDR3 DNA follows: TGTGCCAGCAGCCAACTGGGACAGGGGTACTTC. This gives the protein CASSQLGQGYF.

In regard to this clone: Germline is not matched at one junction end, which may reflect a read error. V usage is TRBV7-2 and J usage is TRBJ2-7, with 11 bases identical to TRBD2. Germline V gene sequence: CDR1 SGHTA, CDR2 FQGNSA. The CDR3 extends over 15 amino acids. CDR3: CASSRLAGLSYGQYF. CDR3 DNA: TGTGCCAGCAGCCGACTAGCGGGACTGTCCTACGGGCAGTACTTC.

CDR3: CASSWRARGGQPQHF. CDR3 nucleotide sequence: TGTGCCAGCAGTTGGAGGGCACGGGGAGGACAGCCCCAGCATTTT. This chain joins TRBV28 and TRBJ1-5; D unresolved. Per the germline V gene, CDR1 is MDHEN and CDR2 is SYDVKM. The CDR3 loop spans 15 amino acids. V was clipped by 4 bases and J by 7 bases, with 17 bases between them. Drawing the rest from reference TRBV28 and TRBJ1-5, the complete variable domain is DVKVTQSSRYLVKRTGEKVFLECVQDMDHENMFWYRQDPGLGLRLIYFSYDVKMKEKGDIPEGYSVSREKKERFSLILESASTNQTSMYLCASSWRARGGQPQHFGDGTRLSIL.

The rearrangement joins TRBV19 to TRBJ2-7; weak D call: TRBD1 (6 bases). The V end was cut by 8 bases, the J end by 4 bases, with 15 bases between. This CDR3 region has 13 residues. Germline CDR1 reads LNHDA; CDR2 reads SQIVND (reference sequence). The CDR3 reads CASGDTAGYEQYF. The CDR3 nucleotides read TGTGCCAGTGGGGACACGGCAGGTTACGAGCAGTACTTC.

This clone has only one observation. The chain couples TRBV29-1 to TRBJ1-5; tentatively, D is TRBD1 (6 bases). Per the germline V gene, CDR1 is SQVTM and CDR2 is ANQGSEA. Trimming removed 5 bases at V and 6 bases at J, with 20 bases between. CDR3 length: 15 amino acids. In nucleotides, the CDR3 is TGCAGCGTTTCAATGGACAGTACCCGGATTCAGCCCCAGCATTTT. This sequence encodes CSVSMDSTRIQPQHF.

Only a few counts were recorded for this clone. CDR3 residues: CATRTGGEYGYTF. CDR3 sequence (DNA): TGTGCCACCAGGACAGGGGGAGAGTATGGCTACACCTTC. The chain combines TRBV7-9 with TRBJ1-2; 10 bases map to TRBD1. After removal of 10 bases from V and 5 bases from J, the junction contained 7 bases not matched to a gene. The CDR3 runs to 13 residues. CDR1 and CDR2 (germline): SEHNR, FQNEAQ (reference sequence).

This chain connects TRBV7-2 to TRBJ1-5; D may be TRBD1 (6 bases). Germline values: CDR1 SGHTA, CDR2 FQGNSA. The V end lost 2 bases, the J end lost 4 bases, and 9 bases lay between the germline ends. The CDR3 has 14 amino acids. The DNA of the CDR3 is TGTGCCAGCAGCTTAAAGGGGGGGAATCAGCCCCAGCATTTT. Its translation is CASSLKGGNQPQHF.

The J gene is TRBJ1-1, the V gene TRBV4-3, with D perhaps TRBD1 (6 bases). This CDR3 comprises 16 residues. Germline CDR1 LGHNA, CDR2 YSLEER. Trimming took off 0 bases at V and 1 base at J, with 12 bases between the two ends. The CDR3 reads CASSQEPPDRNTEAFF. The CDR3 DNA reads TGCGCCAGCAGCCAAGAACCACCGGACAGGAACACTGAAGCTTTCTTT.

This sequence joins TRBV30 and TRBJ1-6; D is perhaps TRBD1 (6 bases). The CDR3 sequence is 13 residues long. Trimming took 8 bases from V and 7 from J, leaving 15 bases between them. CDR1 GTSNPN and CDR2 SVGIG come from the germline V gene (reference sequence). This CDR3 is CAQRTGLNSPLHF. CDR3 sequence (DNA): TGTGCCCAAAGAACAGGGCTGAATTCACCCCTCCACTTT.

The chain employs TRBV6-1 and TRBJ2-7; 12 bases match TRBD1. The CDR3 contains 15 residues. V dropped 5 bases and J dropped 2; count of bases not matched to a gene: 4. Per the germline V gene, CDR1 is MNHNS and CDR2 is SASEGT. The CDR3 loop reads CASSRDRGQTYEQYF. CDR3 in DNA: TGTGCCAGCAGTCGGGACAGGGGGCAAACCTACGAGCAGTACTTC.

In this sample, this clone turned up once. V is TRBV15 and J is TRBJ2-7; D perhaps matches TRBD1 (7 bases). Between the trimmed V and J ends, which lost 5 bases and 4 bases, there was a span of 18 bases. This CDR3 has 15 amino acids. CDR1 LNHNV and CDR2 YYDKDF come from the germline V gene (reference sequence). The CDR3 region is CATSARDSPKYEQYF. DNA of the CDR3: TGTGCCACCAGCGCGCGGGACAGCCCCAAATACGAGCAGTACTTC.

The chain has TRBV11-2 and TRBJ1-2; tentative D call: TRBD1 (5 bases). The V and J ends lost 1 base and 8 bases respectively, with 14 bases between them. The CDR3 length is 14 residues. CDR1 SGHAT and CDR2 FQNNGV come from the germline V gene. The CDR3: CASSLAGRGGGYTF. In DNA form, the CDR3 reads TGTGCCAGCAGCTTAGCCGGGAGGGGAGGAGGCTACACCTTC.

The gene calls are TRBV5-1 and TRBJ1-1, with D possibly matching TRBD1 (6 bases). Trimming took 0 bases from V and 7 from J, leaving 13 bases between them. Germline lookup yields CDR1 SGHRS and CDR2 YFSETQ. The CDR3 spans 14 residues. In DNA form, the CDR3 reads TGCGCCAGCAGCTTGGTTGGGATGGACAGTGAAGCTTTCTTT. It encodes CASSLVGMDSEAFF.

V usage is TRBV6-6 and J usage is TRBJ1-4, with 7 bases lining up with TRBD1. The CDR3 spans 16 residues. The V and J ends lost 6 bases and 8 bases, in that order; junction bases with no gene match: 15. The germline V gene has CDR1 MNHNY and CDR2 SVGAGI (reference sequence). Here the CDR3 DNA reads TGTGCCAGCAGATCCGGACAGGCTGCCGGCTTAGAAAAACTGTTTTTT. This encodes CASRSGQAAGLEKLFF.